What follows are 4 T cell receptor beta chains derived from one specimen sequenced in a study of cytomegalovirus exposure and HLA in healthy donors (dated by TCRdb to 2017 to 2019). Libraries were built with the immunoSEQ multiplex PCR assay. The multiplex PCR relied on a mix of 60 forward primers for TCR Vbeta segments and 13 reverse primers for TCR Jbeta segments. What TCRdb holds here is the immuneACCESS table cut down to in-frame rearrangements. Part of the clones is not present; checked against another copy, under half of the missing clones reflect an unresolved V gene, and the others are unexplained. Here the sample has about 64,000 clones; less than 70% occur a single time. The ten largest clones take up roughly 3% of the sample. Sequencing was carried out using PBMCs. These receptors all stem from a woman between 45 and 60 years old in good health and CMV-seronegative.

There are a few counts of this clone. This chain joins TRBV27 and TRBJ1-5; 10 nucleotides line up with TRBD1. V lost 2 bases, J lost 5 bases, and 9 bases stayed unmatched. Germline assignment: CDR1 MNHEY and CDR2 SMNVEV (reference sequence). The length of the CDR3 is 17 residues. The chain's CDR3 is CASSLGGGDRGHQPQHF. CDR3 in DNA: TGTGCCAGCAGTTTAGGTGGGGGGGACAGGGGCCATCAGCCCCAGCATTTT.

The rearrangement links TRBV7-9 to TRBJ2-5; TRBD2 matches at 9 bases. Germline V gene lookup returns CDR1 SEHNR and CDR2 FQNEAQ (reference sequence). J was trimmed by 2 bases and V by 1 base; bases with no gene match: 2. The CDR3 sequence is 15 residues long. CDR3 sequence: CASSLGLADQETQYF. The CDR3 DNA sequence: TGTGCCAGCAGCTTAGGACTAGCGGATCAAGAGACCCAGTACTTC.

This clone appeared a few times. The chain is built from TRBV7-3 and TRBJ2-3; possible D gene TRBD2, 5 bases. Trimming pared 3 bases from V and 6 bases from J, leaving 10 bases between. CDR3 length: 13 amino acids. The germline gives CDR1 SGHTA, CDR2 FQGTGA. The CDR3 DNA reads TGTGCCAGCAGCTTTCGCGGGTTCGATACGCAGTATTTT. Translated, it gives CASSFRGFDTQYF. Filled out from reference TRBV7-3 and TRBJ2-3, the complete variable domain reads GAGVSQTPSNKVTEKGKYVELRCDPISGHTALYWYRQSLGQGPEFLIYFQGTGAADDSGLPNDRFFAVRPEGSVSTLKIQRTERGDSAVYLCASSFRGFDTQYFGPGTRLTVL.

This clone was detected only a few times. The chain links TRBV2 to TRBJ2-1; the match to TRBD2 covers 12 bases. The CDR3 is 15 residues long. Trimming at V came to 3 bases and at J to 4 bases, leaving 1 base not matched to a gene. The germline CDR1 and CDR2 sequences are SNHLY and FYNNEI. The CDR3 loop is CASSETSGRYNEQFF. The CDR3 DNA sequence: TGTGCCAGCAGTGAGACTAGCGGGAGATACAATGAGCAGTTCTTC.